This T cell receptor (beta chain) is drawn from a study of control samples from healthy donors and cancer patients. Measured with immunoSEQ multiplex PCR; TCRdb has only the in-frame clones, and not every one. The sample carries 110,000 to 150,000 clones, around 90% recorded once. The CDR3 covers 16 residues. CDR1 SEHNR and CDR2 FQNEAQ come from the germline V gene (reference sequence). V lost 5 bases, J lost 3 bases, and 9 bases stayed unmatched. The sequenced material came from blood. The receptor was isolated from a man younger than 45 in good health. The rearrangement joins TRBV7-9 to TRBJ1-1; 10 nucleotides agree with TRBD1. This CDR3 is CASSLRTGGFDTEAFF. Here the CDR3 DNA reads TGTGCCAGCAGCCTTCGGACAGGGGGGTTTGACACTGAAGCTTTCTTT.